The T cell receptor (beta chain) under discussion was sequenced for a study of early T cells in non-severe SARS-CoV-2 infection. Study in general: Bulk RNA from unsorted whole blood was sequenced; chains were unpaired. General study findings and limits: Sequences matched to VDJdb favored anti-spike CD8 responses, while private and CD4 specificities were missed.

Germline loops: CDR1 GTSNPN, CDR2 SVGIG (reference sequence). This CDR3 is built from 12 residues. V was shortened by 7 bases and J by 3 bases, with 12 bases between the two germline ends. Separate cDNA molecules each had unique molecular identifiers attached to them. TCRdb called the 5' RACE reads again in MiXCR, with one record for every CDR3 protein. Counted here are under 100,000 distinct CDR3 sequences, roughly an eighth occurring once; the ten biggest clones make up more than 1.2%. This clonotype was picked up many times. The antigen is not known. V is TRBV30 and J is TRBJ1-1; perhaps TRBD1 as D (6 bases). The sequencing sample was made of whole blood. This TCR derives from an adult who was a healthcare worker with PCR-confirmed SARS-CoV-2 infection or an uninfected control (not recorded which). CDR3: CALNREDTEAFF. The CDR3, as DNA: TGTGCCTTAAACAGGGAAGACACTGAAGCTTTCTTT.